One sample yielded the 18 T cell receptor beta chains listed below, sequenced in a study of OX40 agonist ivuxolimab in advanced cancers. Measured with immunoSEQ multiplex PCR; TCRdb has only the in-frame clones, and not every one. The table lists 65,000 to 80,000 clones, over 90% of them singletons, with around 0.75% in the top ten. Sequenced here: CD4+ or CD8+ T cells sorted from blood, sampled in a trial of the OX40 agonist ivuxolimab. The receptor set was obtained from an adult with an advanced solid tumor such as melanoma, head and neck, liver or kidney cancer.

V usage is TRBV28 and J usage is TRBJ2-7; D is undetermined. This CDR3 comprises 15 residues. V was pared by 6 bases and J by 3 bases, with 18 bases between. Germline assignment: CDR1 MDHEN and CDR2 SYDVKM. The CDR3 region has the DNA TGTGCCAGCAGCTCGATTATAGTCTCGGACTACGAGCAGTACTTC. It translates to CASSSIIVSDYEQYF.

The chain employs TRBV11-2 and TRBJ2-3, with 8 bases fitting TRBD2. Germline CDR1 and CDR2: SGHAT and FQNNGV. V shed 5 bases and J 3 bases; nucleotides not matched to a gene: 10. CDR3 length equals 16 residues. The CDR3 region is CASSLPLAGGTDTQYF. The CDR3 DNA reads TGTGCCAGCAGCCTCCCCCTCGCGGGAGGTACAGATACGCAGTATTTT.

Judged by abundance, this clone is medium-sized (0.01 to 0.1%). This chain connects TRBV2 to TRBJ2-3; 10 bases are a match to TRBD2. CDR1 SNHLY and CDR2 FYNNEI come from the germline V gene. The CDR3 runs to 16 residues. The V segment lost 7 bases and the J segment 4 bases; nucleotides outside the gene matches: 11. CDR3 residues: CASKSASGSRADTQYF. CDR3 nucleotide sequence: TGTGCCAGCAAGTCGGCTAGCGGGAGTCGGGCAGATACGCAGTATTTT.

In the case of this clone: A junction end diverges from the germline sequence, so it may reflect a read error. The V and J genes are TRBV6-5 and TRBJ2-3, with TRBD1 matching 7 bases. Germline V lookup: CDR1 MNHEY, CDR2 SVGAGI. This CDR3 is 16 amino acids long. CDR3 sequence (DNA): TGTGCCAGCAGTTACTCTCAGGACAGGTCCTCAGAGACGCAGTATTTT. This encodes CASSYSQDRSSETQYF.

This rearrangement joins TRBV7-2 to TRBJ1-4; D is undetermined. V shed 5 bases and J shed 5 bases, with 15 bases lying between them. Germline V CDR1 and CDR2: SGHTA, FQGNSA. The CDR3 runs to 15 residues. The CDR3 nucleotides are TGTGCCAGCAGCCCTAGGGTGGGAGCAAATGAAAAACTGTTTTTT. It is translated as CASSPRVGANEKLFF.

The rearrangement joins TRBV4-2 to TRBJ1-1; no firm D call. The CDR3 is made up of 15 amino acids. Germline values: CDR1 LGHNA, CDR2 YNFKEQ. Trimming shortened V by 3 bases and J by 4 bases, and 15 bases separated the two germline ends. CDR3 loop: CASSQGTLRPTEAFF. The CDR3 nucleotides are TGTGCCAGCAGCCAGGGAACCCTAAGGCCCACTGAAGCTTTCTTT.

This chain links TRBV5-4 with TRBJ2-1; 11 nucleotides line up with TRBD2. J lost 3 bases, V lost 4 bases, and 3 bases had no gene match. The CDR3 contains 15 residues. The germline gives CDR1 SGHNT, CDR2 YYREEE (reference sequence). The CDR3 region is CASSQGLADYNEQFF. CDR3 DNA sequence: TGTGCCAGCAGCCAGGGACTAGCGGACTACAATGAGCAGTTCTTC.

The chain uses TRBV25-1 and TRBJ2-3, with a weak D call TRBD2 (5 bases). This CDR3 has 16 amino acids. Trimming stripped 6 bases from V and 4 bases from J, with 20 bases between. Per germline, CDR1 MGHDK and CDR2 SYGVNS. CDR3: CASRGRGWVAPDTQYF. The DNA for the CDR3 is TGTGCCAGCAGGGGGAGAGGGTGGGTAGCCCCAGATACGCAGTATTTT. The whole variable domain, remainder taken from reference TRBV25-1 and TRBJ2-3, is EADIYQTPRYLVIGTGKKITLECSQTMGHDKMYWYQQDPGMELHLIHYSYGVNSTEKGDLSSESTVSRIRTEHFPLTLESARPSHTSQYLCASRGRGWVAPDTQYFGPGTRLTVL.

CDR3 in DNA: TGTGCCAGCAGTCCTACTAGCGGGAGGGGGGAGACCCAGTACTTC. This gives the protein CASSPTSGRGETQYF. V and J are TRBV6-6 and TRBJ2-5, with 13 bases lining up with TRBD2. V lost 5 bases, J lost 5 bases, and 5 bases stayed unmatched. Germline CDR1 MNHNY, CDR2 SVGAGI (reference sequence). The CDR3 spans 15 residues.

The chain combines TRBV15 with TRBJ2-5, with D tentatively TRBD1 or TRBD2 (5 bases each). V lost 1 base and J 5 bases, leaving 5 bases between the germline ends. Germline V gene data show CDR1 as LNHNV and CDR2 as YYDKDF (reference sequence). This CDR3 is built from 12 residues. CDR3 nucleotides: TGTGCCACCAGCAGAGGGGGGGAGACCCAGTACTTC. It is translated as CATSRGGETQYF. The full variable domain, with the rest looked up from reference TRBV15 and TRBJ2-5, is DAMVIQNPRYQVTQFGKPVTLSCSQTLNHNVMYWYQQKSSQAPKLLFHYYDKDFNNEADTPDNFQSRRPNTSFCFLDIRSPGLGDTAMYLCATSRGGETQYFGPGTRLLVL.

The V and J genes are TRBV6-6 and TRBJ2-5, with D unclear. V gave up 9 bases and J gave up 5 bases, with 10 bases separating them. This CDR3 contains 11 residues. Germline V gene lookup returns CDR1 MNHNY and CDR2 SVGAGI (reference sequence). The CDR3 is CASAERETQYF. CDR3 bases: TGTGCCAGTGCGGAAAGGGAGACCCAGTACTTC.

For the CDR3, the DNA is TGTGCCAGCAGCTTGACTAGCGGGAGGGCTGATGAGCAGTTCTTC. Translation: CASSLTSGRADEQFF. This chain uses TRBV9 with TRBJ2-1, with TRBD2 matching over 14 bases. J gave up 8 bases and V 4 bases, and 5 bases lay outside the gene matches. Germline lookup yields CDR1 SGDLS and CDR2 YYNGEE. The CDR3 extends over 15 amino acids.

The CDR3 DNA follows: TGTGCCAGCAGCTTAGATGTCGCTAGGAGCTCCTACGAGCAGTACTTC. Encoded protein: CASSLDVARSSYEQYF. This chain uses TRBV7-9 with TRBJ2-7; D not certain. Trimming pared 1 base from V and 0 bases from J, leaving 13 bases between. Germline assignment: CDR1 SEHNR and CDR2 FQNEAQ (reference sequence). The CDR3 totals 16 residues.

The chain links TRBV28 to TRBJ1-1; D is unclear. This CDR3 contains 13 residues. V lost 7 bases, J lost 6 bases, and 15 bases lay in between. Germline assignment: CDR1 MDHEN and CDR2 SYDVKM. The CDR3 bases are TGTGCCAGCACTATCGGACGGAAGGCTGAAGCTTTCTTT. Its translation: CASTIGRKAEAFF.

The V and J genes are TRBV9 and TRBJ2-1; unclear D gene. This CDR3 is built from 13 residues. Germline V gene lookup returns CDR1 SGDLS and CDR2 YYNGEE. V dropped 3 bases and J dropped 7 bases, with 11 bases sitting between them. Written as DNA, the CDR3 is TGTGCCAGCAGCGCCGGGCAGCCGAATGAGCAGTTCTTC. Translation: CASSAGQPNEQFF.

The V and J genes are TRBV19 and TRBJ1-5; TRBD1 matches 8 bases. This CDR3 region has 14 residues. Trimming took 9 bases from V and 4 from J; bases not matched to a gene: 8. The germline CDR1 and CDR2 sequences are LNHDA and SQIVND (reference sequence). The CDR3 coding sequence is TGTGCCAGCAGGGACAGGAGTAGTAATCAGCCCCAGCATTTT. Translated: CASRDRSSNQPQHF. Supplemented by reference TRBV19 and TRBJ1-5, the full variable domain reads DGGITQSPKYLFRKEGQNVTLSCEQNLNHDAMYWYRQDPGQGLRLIYYSQIVNDFQKGDIAEGYSVSREKKESFPLTVTSAQKNPTAFYLCASRDRSSNQPQHFGDGTRLSIL.

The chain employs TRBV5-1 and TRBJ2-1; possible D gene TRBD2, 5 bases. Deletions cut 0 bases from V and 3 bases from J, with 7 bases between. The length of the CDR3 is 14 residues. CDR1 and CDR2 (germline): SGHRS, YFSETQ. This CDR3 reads CASSLGTDYNEQFF. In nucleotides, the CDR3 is TGCGCCAGCAGCTTGGGGACTGACTACAATGAGCAGTTCTTC.

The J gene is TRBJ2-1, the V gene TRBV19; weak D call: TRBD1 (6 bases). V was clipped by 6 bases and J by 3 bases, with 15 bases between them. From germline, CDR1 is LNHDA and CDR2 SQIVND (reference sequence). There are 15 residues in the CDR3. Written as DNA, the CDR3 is TGTGCCAGTAGCCAACGGGACACATACTACAATGAGCAGTTCTTC. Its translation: CASSQRDTYYNEQFF.